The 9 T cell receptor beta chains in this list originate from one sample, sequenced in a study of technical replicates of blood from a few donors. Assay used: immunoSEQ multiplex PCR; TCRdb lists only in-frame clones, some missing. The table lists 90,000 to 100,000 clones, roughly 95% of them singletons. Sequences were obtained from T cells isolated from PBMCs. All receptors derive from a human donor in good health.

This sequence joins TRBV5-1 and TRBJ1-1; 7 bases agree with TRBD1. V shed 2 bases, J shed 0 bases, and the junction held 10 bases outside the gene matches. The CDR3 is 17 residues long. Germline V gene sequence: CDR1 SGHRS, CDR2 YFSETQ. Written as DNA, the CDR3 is TGCGCCAGCAGCTTAAGGGGGCTCCCCGGGATGAACACTGAAGCTTTCTTT. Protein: CASSLRGLPGMNTEAFF.

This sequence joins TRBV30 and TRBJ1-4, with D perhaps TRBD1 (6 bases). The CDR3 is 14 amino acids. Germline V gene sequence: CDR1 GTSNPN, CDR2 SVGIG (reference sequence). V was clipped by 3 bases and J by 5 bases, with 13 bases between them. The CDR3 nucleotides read TGTGCCTGGAGCGGAATCAGGGGCAATGAAAAACTGTTTTTT. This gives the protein CAWSGIRGNEKLFF.

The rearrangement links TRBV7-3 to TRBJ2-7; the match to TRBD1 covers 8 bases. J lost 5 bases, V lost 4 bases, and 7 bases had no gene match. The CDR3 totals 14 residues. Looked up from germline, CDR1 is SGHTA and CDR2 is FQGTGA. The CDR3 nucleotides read TGTGCCAGCAGCTCTCAGGGGGCGAACGACGAGCAGTACTTC. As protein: CASSSQGANDEQYF.

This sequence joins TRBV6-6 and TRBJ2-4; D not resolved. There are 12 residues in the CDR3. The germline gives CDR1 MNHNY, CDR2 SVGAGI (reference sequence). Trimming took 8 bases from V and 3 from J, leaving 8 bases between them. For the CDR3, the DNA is TGTGCCAGCGGAACAGACAAAAACATTCAGTACTTC. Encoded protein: CASGTDKNIQYF.

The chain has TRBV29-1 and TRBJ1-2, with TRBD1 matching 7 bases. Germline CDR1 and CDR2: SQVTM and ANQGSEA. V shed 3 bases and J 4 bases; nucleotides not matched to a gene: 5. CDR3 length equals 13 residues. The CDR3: CSVETGIRYGYTF. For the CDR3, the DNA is TGCAGCGTTGAGACAGGGATCCGCTATGGCTACACCTTC.

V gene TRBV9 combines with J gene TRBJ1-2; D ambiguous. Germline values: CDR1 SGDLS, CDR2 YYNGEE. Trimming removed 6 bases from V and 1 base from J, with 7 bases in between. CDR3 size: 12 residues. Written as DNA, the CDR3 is TGTGCCAGCATGAGCTATAACTATGGCTACACCTTC. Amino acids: CASMSYNYGYTF.

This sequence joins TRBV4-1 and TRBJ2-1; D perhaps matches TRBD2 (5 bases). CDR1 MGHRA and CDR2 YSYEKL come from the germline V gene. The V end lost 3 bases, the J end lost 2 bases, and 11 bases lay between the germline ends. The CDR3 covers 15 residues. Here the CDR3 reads CASSQLADTYNEQFF. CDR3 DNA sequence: TGCGCCAGCAGCCAGCTAGCCGACACCTACAATGAGCAGTTCTTC.

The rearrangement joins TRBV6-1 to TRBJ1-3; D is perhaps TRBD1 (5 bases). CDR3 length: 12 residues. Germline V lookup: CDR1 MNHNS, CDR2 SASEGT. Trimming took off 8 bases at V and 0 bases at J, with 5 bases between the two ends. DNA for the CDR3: TGTGCCAGCGACAGCTCTGGAAACACCATATATTTT. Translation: CASDSSGNTIYF.

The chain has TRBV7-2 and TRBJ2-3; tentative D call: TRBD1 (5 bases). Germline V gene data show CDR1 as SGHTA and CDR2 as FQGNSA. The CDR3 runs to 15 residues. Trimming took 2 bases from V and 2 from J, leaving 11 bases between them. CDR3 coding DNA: TGTGCCAGCAGCTTAACCGGACACTTCACAGATACGCAGTATTTT. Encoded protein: CASSLTGHFTDTQYF.